These 32 T cell receptor beta chains were sequenced from one sample in a study of CD8 T cells in Susac syndrome. Random hexamers were used to reverse transcribe the RNA input (roughly 0.5 to 1 ug). TCRdb analysed the immunoSEQ multiplex PCR reads with MiXCR anew, one entry per CDR3 protein. The table includes approximately 80,000 distinct CDR3 sequences, 94% detected once. The specimen was CD8+ T cells from PBMCs. These receptors all come from a human donor with Susac syndrome.

V usage is TRBV9 and J usage is TRBJ2-1; the match to TRBD1 covers 8 bases. The CDR3 consists of 15 residues. The germline V gene has CDR1 SGDLS and CDR2 YYNGEE. Trimming cost V 4 bases and J 4 bases; bases outside gene matches: 7. Here the CDR3 DNA reads TGTGCCAGCAGCCGATCGGACAGGGCTTACAATGAGCAGTTCTTC. Translation gives CASSRSDRAYNEQFF. Complete variable domain (other parts from reference TRBV9 and TRBJ2-1): DSGVTQTPKHLITATGQRVTLRCSPRSGDLSVYWYQQSLDQGLQFLIQYYNGEERAKGNILERFSAQQFPDLHSELNLSSLELGDSALYFCASSRSDRAYNEQFFGPGTRLTVL.

The rearrangement uses TRBV2 and TRBJ1-2, with a possible D match to TRBD1 (6 bases). The V end lost 6 bases, the J end lost 1 base, and 21 bases lay between the germline ends. The CDR3 covers 17 residues. CDR1 is SNHLY, CDR2 FYNNEI, per germline. CDR3 region: CASRGFDRQNLNYGYTF. The CDR3 bases are TGTGCCAGCAGGGGGTTTGACAGGCAGAACCTTAACTATGGCTACACCTTC.

This rearrangement joins TRBV5-1 to TRBJ2-3; maybe TRBD2 (5 bases). Germline V gives CDR1 SGHRS, CDR2 YFSETQ. Trimming left V 1 base short and J 0 bases short, with 12 bases between. This CDR3 comprises 16 residues. The CDR3 here is CASSLFSVSSTDTQYF. CDR3 DNA: TGCGCCAGCAGCTTGTTTAGCGTCTCTAGCACAGATACGCAGTATTTT.

This chain joins TRBV9 and TRBJ1-3; possible D gene TRBD1, 5 bases. Trimming removed 6 bases from V and 5 bases from J, with 12 bases in between. The germline V gene has CDR1 SGDLS and CDR2 YYNGEE. The length of the CDR3 is 13 residues. The CDR3 loop reads CASTGTARNTIYF. CDR3 sequence (DNA): TGTGCCAGCACGGGGACGGCTCGAAACACCATATATTTT.

The genes are TRBV7-2 and TRBJ2-3; no clear D gene. Germline CDR1 reads SGHTA; CDR2 reads FQGNSA. Trimming removed 5 bases at V and 0 bases at J, with 3 bases between. This CDR3 has 12 amino acids. Here the CDR3 reads CASSISTDTQYF. In nucleotides, the CDR3 is TGTGCCAGCAGCATAAGCACAGATACGCAGTATTTT. Complete variable domain (other parts from reference TRBV7-2 and TRBJ2-3): GAGVSQSPSNKVTEKGKDVELRCDPISGHTALYWYRQSLGQGLEFLIYFQGNSAPDKSGLPSDRFSAERTGGSVSTLTIQRTQQEDSAVYLCASSISTDTQYFGPGTRLTVL.

CDR3 sequence (DNA): TGCAGTGCTGGCTACGAGCAGTACTTC. Translating it yields CSAGYEQYF. The chain links TRBV20-1 to TRBJ2-7; D is undetermined. Looked up from germline, CDR1 is DFQATT and CDR2 is SNEGSKA (reference sequence). The V end lost 5 bases, the J end lost 3 bases, and 2 bases lay between the germline ends. This CDR3 has 9 residues.

The genes are TRBV20-1 and TRBJ2-7; D perhaps matches TRBD1 (5 bases). CDR1 and CDR2 from the germline V gene are DFQATT and SNEGSKA (reference sequence). V gave up 0 bases and J gave up 3 bases, with 12 bases separating them. The CDR3 consists of 14 residues. The CDR3 loop reads CSARDPRDGYEQYF. In nucleotides, the CDR3 is TGCAGTGCTAGAGATCCCAGGGATGGCTACGAGCAGTACTTC.

The J gene is TRBJ2-5, the V gene TRBV11-2, with 9 bases fitting TRBD2. This CDR3 has 17 residues. V dropped 5 bases and J dropped 4; count of bases not matched to a gene: 14. The germline CDR1 and CDR2 sequences are SGHAT and FQNNGV. DNA of the CDR3: TGTGCCAGCAGCCCCCACCCCAGCGGGGGGAATCTAGAGACCCAGTACTTC. This translates into CASSPHPSGGNLETQYF.

This rearrangement joins TRBV9 to TRBJ1-2; a possible D gene is TRBD1 (5 bases). The length of the CDR3 is 14 residues. V lost 5 bases to trimming and J lost 4 bases, with 15 bases between them. The germline CDR1 and CDR2 sequences are SGDLS and YYNGEE. Here the CDR3 DNA reads TGTGCCAGCAGTTCCTCCGGGACGGCCTATGGCTACACCTTC. It specifies CASSSSGTAYGYTF.

CDR3 in DNA: TGCGCCAGCAGACCTCCCGGGCAACGGTCCTACGAGCAGTACTTC. Protein: CASRPPGQRSYEQYF. This rearrangement joins TRBV5-1 to TRBJ2-7; D is unclear. Germline values: CDR1 SGHRS, CDR2 YFSETQ. V lost 5 bases to trimming and J lost 1 base, with 16 bases between them. This CDR3 comprises 15 residues.

V usage is TRBV6-5 and J usage is TRBJ1-6; D gene unclear. Between the trimmed V and J ends, which lost 5 bases and 5 bases, there was a span of 16 bases. CDR3 length: 16 amino acids. CDR1 and CDR2 (germline): MNHEY, SVGAGI. CDR3 DNA: TGTGCCAGCAGTAGTCGACCGACCGCCCATAATTCACCCCTCCACTTT. It yields the protein CASSSRPTAHNSPLHF.

The sample holds one count of this clonotype. This sequence joins TRBV27 and TRBJ2-2, with TRBD1 matching 7 bases. This CDR3 contains 15 residues. The germline CDR1 and CDR2 sequences are MNHEY and SMNVEV (reference sequence). J gave up 5 bases and V 10 bases, and 13 bases lay outside the gene matches. As DNA, the CDR3 is TGTGCCACCTCGTCAACAGGGGCACGGACCGGGGAGCTGTTTTTT. This codes for CATSSTGARTGELFF.

V and J are TRBV6-1 and TRBJ2-3, with D possibly called TRBD1 or TRBD2 (6 bases each). Trimming pared 1 base from V and 0 bases from J, leaving 11 bases between. CDR1 MNHNS and CDR2 SASEGT come from the germline V gene. The CDR3 length is 16 residues. CDR3 amino acids: CASSEDRGPSTDTQYF. CDR3 DNA sequence: TGTGCCAGCAGTGAAGATCGGGGGCCTAGCACAGATACGCAGTATTTT.

The chain uses TRBV4-2 and TRBJ2-7; D unresolved. The CDR3 is 13 residues long. In germline, CDR1 is LGHNA, CDR2 YNFKEQ. The ends were cut back, 4 bases at V and 4 bases at J, with 11 bases in the middle. In nucleotides, the CDR3 is TGTGCCAGCAGCCCGAGGCCCCGTTACGAGCAGTACTTC. It yields the protein CASSPRPRYEQYF.

The J gene is TRBJ2-5, the V gene TRBV28; D is uncertain. From germline, CDR1 is MDHEN and CDR2 SYDVKM. This CDR3 contains 12 residues. V lost 3 bases and J lost 2, with 4 bases in between. The CDR3 bases are TGTGCCAGCAGTTTGACGCAAGAGACCCAGTACTTC. Encoded protein: CASSLTQETQYF. Drawing the rest from reference TRBV28 and TRBJ2-5, the complete variable domain is DVKVTQSSRYLVKRTGEKVFLECVQDMDHENMFWYRQDPGLGLRLIYFSYDVKMKEKGDIPEGYSVSREKKERFSLILESASTNQTSMYLCASSLTQETQYFGPGTRLLVL.

V is TRBV14 and J is TRBJ2-3; 11 bases line up with TRBD2. The J segment lost 5 bases and the V segment lost 4 bases, leaving 11 bases of the junction unmatched. From germline, CDR1 is SGHDN and CDR2 FVKESK. The CDR3 runs to 17 residues. The CDR3 DNA reads as TGTGCCAGCAGCCCCTATAGCGGGGGGGCCGAGAAAGATACGCAGTATTTT. It codes for CASSPYSGGAEKDTQYF.

V and J are TRBV2 and TRBJ2-2; 10 bases match TRBD1. V lost 4 bases to trimming and J lost 4 bases; unmatched junction nucleotides: 6. Germline CDR1 reads SNHLY; CDR2 reads FYNNEI. The length of the CDR3 is 16 residues. DNA of the CDR3: TGTGCCAGCAGTGGACAGGGGGCTGACGGCACCGGGGAGCTGTTTTTT. It is translated as CASSGQGADGTGELFF.

The V gene is TRBV7-3, the J gene TRBJ2-1; D is possibly TRBD1 (6 bases). The CDR3 contains 17 residues. Germline CDR1 is SGHTA and CDR2 is FQGTGA. V lost 5 bases, J lost 0 bases, and 17 bases lay in between. The CDR3 DNA sequence: TGTGCCAGCAGCGTATTTCCGGGACATAGCTCCTACAATGAGCAGTTCTTC. Its protein is CASSVFPGHSSYNEQFF.

The V call is TRBV4-1, the J call TRBJ2-3; the D gene is possibly TRBD2 (5 bases). The CDR3 has 14 residues. V dropped 0 bases and J dropped 4 bases, with 8 bases sitting between them. From germline, CDR1 is MGHRA and CDR2 YSYEKL. The CDR3 sequence is CASSQERGADTQYF. The CDR3 nucleotides are TGCGCCAGCAGCCAAGAACGGGGTGCAGATACGCAGTATTTT.

The V call is TRBV24-1, the J call TRBJ2-5; 10 bases are a match to TRBD1. CDR1 KGHDR and CDR2 SFDVKD come from the germline V gene. This CDR3 is 15 amino acids long. Trimming took 8 bases from V and 5 from J; bases not matched to a gene: 10. The CDR3: CATTEPGTGVETQYF. CDR3 in DNA: TGTGCCACCACAGAGCCGGGGACAGGGGTGGAGACCCAGTACTTC.

The chain combines TRBV9 with TRBJ2-5, with 7 bases that match TRBD2. This CDR3 contains 14 residues. Unmatched junction bases numbered 6, after V lost 3 bases and J lost 4 bases. The germline gives CDR1 SGDLS, CDR2 YYNGEE. CDR3 sequence (DNA): TGTGCCAGCAGCGAGGGAGGGCGGATAGAGACCCAGTACTTC. It codes for CASSEGGRIETQYF.

In DNA, the CDR3 is TGTGCCAGCAGCGAGGGCCCTAAGACAGGGATCCAAGAGACCCAGTACTTC. Its translation: CASSEGPKTGIQETQYF. V usage is TRBV9 and J usage is TRBJ2-5, with 7 bases identical to TRBD1. Germline lookup yields CDR1 SGDLS and CDR2 YYNGEE. Germline trimming cut 3 bases from V and 1 base from J; bases unmatched to any gene: 12. The CDR3 extends over 17 amino acids.

The chain combines TRBV6-4 with TRBJ2-2; perhaps TRBD2 as D (6 bases). Germline V gene data show CDR1 as MRHNA and CDR2 as SNTAGT. The CDR3 runs 15 residues. Trimming took 2 bases from V and 0 from J, leaving 7 bases between them. CDR3 nucleotides: TGTGCCAGCAGTGACGGGGGGTCGAACACCGGGGAGCTGTTTTTT. It specifies CASSDGGSNTGELFF.

As DNA, the CDR3 is TGTGCCAGCAGTTTAATCCGGACAGTCTCCTACAATGAGCAGTTCTTC. Its protein is CASSLIRTVSYNEQFF. V gene TRBV27 combines with J gene TRBJ2-1; D may be TRBD1 (6 bases). V was clipped by 2 bases and J by 0 bases, with 11 bases between them. Germline CDR1 reads MNHEY; CDR2 reads SMNVEV (reference sequence). This CDR3 contains 16 residues.

The rearrangement uses TRBV7-9 and TRBJ1-3; D not certain. Germline CDR1 reads SEHNR; CDR2 reads FQNEAQ (reference sequence). The CDR3 is 13 residues long. Trimming cost V 9 bases and J 0 bases, with 9 bases left between them. The CDR3 coding sequence is TGTGCCAGAGAACCCCCCTCTGGAAACACCATATATTTT. It is translated as CAREPPSGNTIYF.

This clonotype was recorded only once. This chain uses TRBV24-1 with TRBJ2-2; no clear D. V lost 3 bases and J 7 bases, leaving 8 bases between the germline ends. The CDR3 is 13 amino acids. Germline CDR1 KGHDR, CDR2 SFDVKD. CDR3: CATSDTAYGELFF. CDR3 nucleotides: TGTGCCACCAGTGATACAGCCTACGGGGAGCTGTTTTTT.

The V gene is TRBV7-6, the J gene TRBJ2-3; the D is unclear. V lost 3 bases, J lost 4 bases, and 14 bases lay in between. The length of the CDR3 is 15 residues. CDR1 is SGHVS, CDR2 FNYEAQ, per germline. CDR3 sequence (DNA): TGTGCCAGCAGCTTTCGAGCCATCGGCGCAGATACGCAGTATTTT. Amino acids: CASSFRAIGADTQYF. The full variable domain, completed using reference TRBV7-6 and TRBJ2-3, is GAGVSQSPRYKVTKRGQDVALRCDPISGHVSLYWYRQALGQGPEFLTYFNYEAQQDKSGLPNDRFSAERPEGSISTLTIQRTEQRDSAMYRCASSFRAIGADTQYFGPGTRLTVL.

This clonotype was seen a single time. The rearrangement joins TRBV19 to TRBJ1-1; D ambiguous. Germline-derived CDR1 and CDR2 are LNHDA and SQIVND (reference sequence). The CDR3 consists of 15 residues. V lost 8 bases and J lost 5, with 21 bases in between. The CDR3 DNA follows: TGTGCCAGTGATAATCTGGCCGGGGAGAAGACTGAAGCTTTCTTT. Its translation: CASDNLAGEKTEAFF.

The rearrangement joins TRBV29-1 to TRBJ2-1, with D perhaps given as TRBD1 or TRBD2 (6 bases each). This CDR3 comprises 14 residues. Germline values: CDR1 SQVTM, CDR2 ANQGSEA. The CDR3 sequence is CNAEGGQAGYEQFF. CDR3 nucleotides: TGCAACGCAGAGGGGGGTCAGGCTGGGTATGAGCAGTTCTTC.

V usage is TRBV3-1 and J usage is TRBJ1-2; D remains unclear. The CDR3 is 13 amino acids. Per the germline V gene, CDR1 is LGHDT and CDR2 is YNNKEL (reference sequence). The ends were cut back, 0 bases at V and 7 bases at J, with 9 bases in the middle. The CDR3 sequence: CASSQDRLGGYTF. The CDR3, as DNA: TGTGCCAGCAGCCAAGATAGGTTAGGTGGCTACACCTTC. The full variable domain, rest sourced from reference TRBV3-1 and TRBJ1-2, is DTAVSQTPKYLVTQMGNDKSIKCEQNLGHDTMYWYKQDSKKFLKIMFSYNNKELIINETVPNRFSPKSPDKAHLNLHINSLELGDSAVYFCASSQDRLGGYTFGSGTRLTVV.

The rearrangement uses TRBV5-1 and TRBJ2-6; D is uncertain. V lost 2 bases, J lost 2 bases, and 8 bases lay in between. Germline V CDR1 and CDR2: SGHRS, YFSETQ. The CDR3 consists of 15 residues. CDR3 bases: TGCGCCAGCAGCTTCGAGACGGCTGGGGCCAACGTCCTGACTTTC. This sequence encodes CASSFETAGANVLTF.

The CDR3 region is CASSLLGFTDTQYF. DNA for the CDR3: TGTGCCAGCAGCTTACTAGGATTCACAGATACGCAGTATTTT. The genes are TRBV7-6 and TRBJ2-3; no clear D. Germline V gene lookup returns CDR1 SGHVS and CDR2 FNYEAQ. The CDR3 contains 14 residues. The V end lost 2 bases, the J end lost 2 bases, and 8 bases lay between the germline ends.